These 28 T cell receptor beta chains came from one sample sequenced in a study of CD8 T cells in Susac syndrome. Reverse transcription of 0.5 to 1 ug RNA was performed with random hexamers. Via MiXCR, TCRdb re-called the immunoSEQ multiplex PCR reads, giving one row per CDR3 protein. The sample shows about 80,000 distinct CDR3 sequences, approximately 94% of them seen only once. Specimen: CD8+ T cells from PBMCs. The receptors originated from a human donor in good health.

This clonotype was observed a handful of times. In DNA form, the CDR3 reads TGTGCCAGTACCCGGGGGGGGGATTACAATGAGCAGTTCTTC. Residues: CASTRGGDYNEQFF. The V gene is TRBV19, the J gene TRBJ2-1, with 8 bases identical to TRBD2. The length of the CDR3 is 14 residues. Per the germline V gene, CDR1 is LNHDA and CDR2 is SQIVND (reference sequence). V shed 7 bases and J 4 bases; nucleotides not matched to a gene: 6.

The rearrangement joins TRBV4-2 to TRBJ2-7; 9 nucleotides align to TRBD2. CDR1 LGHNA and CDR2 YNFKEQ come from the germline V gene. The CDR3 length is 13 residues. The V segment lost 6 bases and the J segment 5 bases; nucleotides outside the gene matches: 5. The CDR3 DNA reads TGTGCCAGCAGTTATAGCGGGAGAGACGAGCAGTACGTC. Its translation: CASSYSGRDEQYV.

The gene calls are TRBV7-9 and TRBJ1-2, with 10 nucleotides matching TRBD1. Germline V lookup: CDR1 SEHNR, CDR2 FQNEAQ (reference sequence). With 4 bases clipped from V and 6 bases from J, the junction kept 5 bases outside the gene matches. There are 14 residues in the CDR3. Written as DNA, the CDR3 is TGTGCCAGCAGCTCCGCGGGACAGGGGAATGGCTACACCTTC. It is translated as CASSSAGQGNGYTF. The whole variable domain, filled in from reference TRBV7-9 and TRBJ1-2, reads DTGVSQNPRHKITKRGQNVTFRCDPISEHNRLYWYRQTLGQGPEFLTYFQNEAQLEKSRLLSDRFSAERPKGSFSTLEIQRTEQGDSAMYLCASSSAGQGNGYTFGSGTRLTVV.

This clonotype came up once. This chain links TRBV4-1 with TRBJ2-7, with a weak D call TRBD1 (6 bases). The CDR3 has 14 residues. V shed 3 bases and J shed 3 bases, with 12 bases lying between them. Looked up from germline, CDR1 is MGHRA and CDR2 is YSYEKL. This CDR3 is CASSQTTGNYEQYF. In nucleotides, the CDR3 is TGCGCCAGCAGCCAGACAACAGGGAACTACGAGCAGTACTTC.

The CDR3 coding sequence is TGCGCCAGCAGCCAAGGGCCAGCGAGTCAGCCCCAGCATTTT. Protein sequence: CASSQGPASQPQHF. The chain couples TRBV4-1 to TRBJ1-5, with D unclear. The CDR3 runs 14 residues. V was shortened by 1 base and J by 6 bases, with 10 bases between the two germline ends. CDR1 and CDR2 (germline): MGHRA, YSYEKL.

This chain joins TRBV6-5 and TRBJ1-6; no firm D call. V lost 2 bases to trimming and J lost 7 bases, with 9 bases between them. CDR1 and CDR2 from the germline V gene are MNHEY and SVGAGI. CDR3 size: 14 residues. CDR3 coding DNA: TGTGCCAGCAGTTACGGGGAAGGGAATTCACCCCTCCACTTT. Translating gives CASSYGEGNSPLHF.

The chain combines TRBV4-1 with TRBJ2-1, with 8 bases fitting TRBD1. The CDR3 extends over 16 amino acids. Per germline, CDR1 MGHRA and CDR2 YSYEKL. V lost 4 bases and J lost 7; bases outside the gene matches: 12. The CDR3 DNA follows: TGCGCCAGCAGCCTGGACGGACAGGGAGGTGGGAATGAGCAGTTCTTC. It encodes CASSLDGQGGGNEQFF.

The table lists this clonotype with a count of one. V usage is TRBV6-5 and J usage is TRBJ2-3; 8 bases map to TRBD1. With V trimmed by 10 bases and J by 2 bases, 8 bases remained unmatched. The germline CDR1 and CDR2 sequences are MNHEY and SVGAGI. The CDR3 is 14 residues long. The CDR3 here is CATSPDRATDTQYF. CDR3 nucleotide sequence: TGTGCCACCAGCCCGGACAGGGCCACAGATACGCAGTATTTT.

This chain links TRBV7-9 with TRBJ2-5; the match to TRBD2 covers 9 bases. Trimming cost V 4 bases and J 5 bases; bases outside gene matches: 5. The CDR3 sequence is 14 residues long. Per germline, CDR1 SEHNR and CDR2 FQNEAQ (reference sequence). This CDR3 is CASSSIAGEETQYF. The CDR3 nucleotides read TGTGCCAGCAGCTCGATAGCGGGAGAGGAGACCCAGTACTTC.

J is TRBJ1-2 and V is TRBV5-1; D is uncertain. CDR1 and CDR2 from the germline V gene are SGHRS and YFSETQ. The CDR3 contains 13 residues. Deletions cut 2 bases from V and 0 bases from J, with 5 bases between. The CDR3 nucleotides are TGCGCCAGCAGCTTTGGAGCTAACTATGGCTACACCTTC. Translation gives CASSFGANYGYTF.

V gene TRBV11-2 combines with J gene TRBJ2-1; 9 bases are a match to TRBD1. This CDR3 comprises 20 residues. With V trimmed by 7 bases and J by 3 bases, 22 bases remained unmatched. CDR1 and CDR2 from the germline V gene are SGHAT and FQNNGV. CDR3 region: CASTLGVGTGTHYYYNEQFF. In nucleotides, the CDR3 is TGTGCCAGCACCCTAGGGGTCGGGACAGGGACCCACTACTACTACAATGAGCAGTTCTTC.

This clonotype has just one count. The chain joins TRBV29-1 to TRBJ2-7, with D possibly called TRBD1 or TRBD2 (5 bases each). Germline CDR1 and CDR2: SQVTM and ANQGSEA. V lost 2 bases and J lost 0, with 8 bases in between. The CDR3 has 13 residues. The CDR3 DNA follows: TGCAGCGTTGAATCAGGGAGCTCCTACGAGCAGTACTTC. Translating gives CSVESGSSYEQYF.

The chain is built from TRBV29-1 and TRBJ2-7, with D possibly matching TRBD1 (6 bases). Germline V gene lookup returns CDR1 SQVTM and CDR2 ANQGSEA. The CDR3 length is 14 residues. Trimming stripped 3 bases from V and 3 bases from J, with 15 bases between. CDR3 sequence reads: CSVEGRDKDYEQYF. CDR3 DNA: TGCAGCGTTGAGGGCCGGGACAAAGACTACGAGCAGTACTTC.

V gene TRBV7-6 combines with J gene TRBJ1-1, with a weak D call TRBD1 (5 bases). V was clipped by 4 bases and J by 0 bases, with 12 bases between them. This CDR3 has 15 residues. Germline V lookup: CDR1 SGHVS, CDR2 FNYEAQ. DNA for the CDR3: TGTGCCAGCAGCTCCGGTCAGGGCGTGAACACTGAAGCTTTCTTT. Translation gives CASSSGQGVNTEAFF.

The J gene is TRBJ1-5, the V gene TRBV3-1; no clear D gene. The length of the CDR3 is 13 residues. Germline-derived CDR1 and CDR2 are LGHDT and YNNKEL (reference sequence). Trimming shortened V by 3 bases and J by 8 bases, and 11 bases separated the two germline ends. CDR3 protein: CASSQEGEEPQHF. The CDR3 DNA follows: TGTGCCAGCAGCCAGGAAGGTGAGGAGCCCCAGCATTTT.

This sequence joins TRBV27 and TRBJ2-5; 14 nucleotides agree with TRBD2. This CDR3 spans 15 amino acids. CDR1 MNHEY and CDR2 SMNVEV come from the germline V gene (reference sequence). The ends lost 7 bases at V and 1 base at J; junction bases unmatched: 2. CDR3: CASMGTSGGQETQYF. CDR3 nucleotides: TGTGCCAGCATGGGGACTAGCGGGGGCCAAGAGACCCAGTACTTC.

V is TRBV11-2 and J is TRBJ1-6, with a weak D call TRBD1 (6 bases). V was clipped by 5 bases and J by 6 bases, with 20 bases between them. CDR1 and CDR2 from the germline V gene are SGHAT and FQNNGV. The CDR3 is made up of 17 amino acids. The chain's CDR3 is CASSTQAHRGRNSPLHF. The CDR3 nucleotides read TGTGCCAGCAGCACCCAAGCGCATCGGGGGCGTAATTCACCCCTCCACTTT.

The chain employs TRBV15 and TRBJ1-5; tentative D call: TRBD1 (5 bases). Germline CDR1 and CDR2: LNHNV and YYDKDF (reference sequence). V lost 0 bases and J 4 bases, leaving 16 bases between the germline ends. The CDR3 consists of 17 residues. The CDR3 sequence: CATSRERLVQGNQPQHF. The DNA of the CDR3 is TGTGCCACCAGCAGAGAACGGTTAGTGCAGGGTAATCAGCCCCAGCATTTT.

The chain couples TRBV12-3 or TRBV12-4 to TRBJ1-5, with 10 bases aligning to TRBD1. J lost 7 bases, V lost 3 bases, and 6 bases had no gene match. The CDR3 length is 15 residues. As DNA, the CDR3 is TGTGCCAGCAGTTTGGGGACAGGGGTTCGGCAGCCCCAGCATTTT. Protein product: CASSLGTGVRQPQHF.

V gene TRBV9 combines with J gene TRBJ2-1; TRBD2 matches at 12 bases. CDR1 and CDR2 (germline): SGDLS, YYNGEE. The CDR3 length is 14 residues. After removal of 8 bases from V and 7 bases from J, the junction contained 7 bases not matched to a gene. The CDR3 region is CASTGLAGSNEQFF. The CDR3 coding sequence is TGTGCCAGTACCGGACTAGCGGGGTCTAATGAGCAGTTCTTC. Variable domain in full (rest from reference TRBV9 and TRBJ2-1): DSGVTQTPKHLITATGQRVTLRCSPRSGDLSVYWYQQSLDQGLQFLIQYYNGEERAKGNILERFSAQQFPDLHSELNLSSLELGDSALYFCASTGLAGSNEQFFGPGTRLTVL.

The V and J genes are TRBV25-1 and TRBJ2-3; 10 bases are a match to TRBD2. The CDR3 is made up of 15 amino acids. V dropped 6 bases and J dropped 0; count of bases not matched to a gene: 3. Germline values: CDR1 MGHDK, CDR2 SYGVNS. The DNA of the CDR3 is TGTGCCAGCAGCCGGACTAGCGGAAGCACAGATACGCAGTATTTT. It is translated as CASSRTSGSTDTQYF.

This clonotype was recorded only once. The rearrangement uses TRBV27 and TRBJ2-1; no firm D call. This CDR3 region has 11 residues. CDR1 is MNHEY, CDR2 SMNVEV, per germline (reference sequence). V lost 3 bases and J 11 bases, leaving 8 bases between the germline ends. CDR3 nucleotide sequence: TGTGCCAGCAGTTTCGCTAGACAGCAGTTCTTC. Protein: CASSFARQQFF.

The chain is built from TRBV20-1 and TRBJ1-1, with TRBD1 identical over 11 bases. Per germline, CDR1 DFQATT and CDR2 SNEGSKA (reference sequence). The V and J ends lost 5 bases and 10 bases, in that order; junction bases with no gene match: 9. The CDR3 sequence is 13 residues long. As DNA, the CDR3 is TGCAGTGCTCCCGACTTGGGACAGGGGGGAGCTTTCTTT. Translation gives CSAPDLGQGGAFF.

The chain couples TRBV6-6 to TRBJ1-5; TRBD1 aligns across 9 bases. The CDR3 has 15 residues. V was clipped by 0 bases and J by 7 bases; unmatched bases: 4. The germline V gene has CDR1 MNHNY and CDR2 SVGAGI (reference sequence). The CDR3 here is CASSYSGTGRQPQHF. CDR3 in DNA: TGTGCCAGCAGTTACTCGGGGACAGGGCGACAGCCCCAGCATTTT.

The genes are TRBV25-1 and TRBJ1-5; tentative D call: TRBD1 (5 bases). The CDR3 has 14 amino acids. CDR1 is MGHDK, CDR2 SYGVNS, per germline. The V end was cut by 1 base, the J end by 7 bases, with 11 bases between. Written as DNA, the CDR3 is TGTGCCAGCAGTGAATGGGGGGTCGGACAGCCCCAGCATTTT. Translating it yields CASSEWGVGQPQHF.

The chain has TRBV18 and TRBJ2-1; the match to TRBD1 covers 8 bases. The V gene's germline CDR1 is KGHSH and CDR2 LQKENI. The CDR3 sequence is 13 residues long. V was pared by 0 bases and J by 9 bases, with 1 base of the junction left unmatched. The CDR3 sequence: CASSPPDRGEQFF. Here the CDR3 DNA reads TGTGCCAGCTCACCACCTGACAGGGGTGAGCAGTTCTTC. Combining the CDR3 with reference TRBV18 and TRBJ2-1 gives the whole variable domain NAGVMQNPRHLVRRRGQEARLRCSPMKGHSHVYWYRQLPEEGLKFMVYLQKENIIDESGMPKERFSAEFPKEGPSILRIQQVVRGDSAAYFCASSPPDRGEQFFGPGTRLTVL.

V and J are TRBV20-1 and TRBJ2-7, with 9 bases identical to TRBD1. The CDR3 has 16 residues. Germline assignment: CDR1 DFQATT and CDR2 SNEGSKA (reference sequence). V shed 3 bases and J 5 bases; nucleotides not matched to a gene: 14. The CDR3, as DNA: TGCAGTGCTAGTGCGCCCCGGACAGGGGTAATGGACGAGCAGTACGTC. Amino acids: CSASAPRTGVMDEQYV.

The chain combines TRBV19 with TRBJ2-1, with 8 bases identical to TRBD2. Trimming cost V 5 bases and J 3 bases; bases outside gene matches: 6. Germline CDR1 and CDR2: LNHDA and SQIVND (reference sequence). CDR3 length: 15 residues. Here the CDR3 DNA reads TGTGCCAGTAGTTCGCGAGCGGGGGACTACAATGAGCAGTTCTTC. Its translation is CASSSRAGDYNEQFF.